The entry that follows covers one T cell receptor (delta chain) sequence. Its antigen is not yet known. TCRdb's protein, taken from a much larger clone, differs from this DNA's translation at residue 8, likely owing to a read error; the protein displayed comes from the DNA. Receptor amplification or capture employed multiplex PCR. Sequencing instrument: Illumina MiSeq. Both TCR gamma (TRG) and TCR delta (TRD) chains were sequenced from each sorted gammadelta T cell sample. As for the authors' bioinformatics: Repertoire analyses included clonotype tree plots, accumulated frequency of the top 20 clonotypes, diversity index (DI) and D75 metrics. TCRdb reprocessed the public data with the CATT caller; entries with the same nucleotide sequence were combined afterwards. V and J calls and clone size were set by TCRdb, not the authors. The sample table lists roughly 93,000 delta-chain clones, 0.75% to 1% of them with a count of one. Roughly 9.9% of the sample comes from the top ten.

For bulk TCR repertoire analysis, Vgamma9/Vdelta2+ and Vdelta2-negative gammadelta T cell populations were isolated by flow sorting from peripheral blood mononuclear cells. CDR1 and CDR2, per the germline V gene, are GEAIGNYY and EKD. Between the V and J ends, shortened by 0 bases and 1 base respectively, the junction contains 20 bases. From cysteine to phenylalanine, the CDR3 is 18 amino acids long. The kept DNA is CDR3 alone, 54 bases in frame from the first base. The sample originates from a study of γδ T cells in repeated Plasmodium falciparum infection (dated by TCRdb to about 2021). Context from the whole study: Malian children exposed to intense seasonal malaria transmission were enrolled in the natural-infection arm and compared with Australian children matched for age and gender. Malian gammadelta TCR repertoires were analysed cross-sectionally during no-transmission periods and longitudinally across acute febrile malaria episodes. Samples were collected from controlled-infection subjects at baseline, immediately before selected infections, and 21 days after each infection. The study examined how repeated Plasmodium falciparum infection shapes the human gammadelta T cell repertoire, using natural infection in Mali and controlled human malaria infection. A few malaria-naive U.S. adults underwent four controlled human malaria infections by bites from P. falciparum NF54-infected Anopheles stephensi mosquitoes over around 590 days. The research as a whole found: Because the controlled-infection cohort was small, analysis of inter-individual variability in gammadelta T cell responses was limited. Generalizability was limited because the Malian cohort came from a small rural village made up predominantly of one ethnic group. In Vdelta2-negative, largely Vdelta1+, gammadelta TCR repertoires, repeated controlled infections appeared to drive waves of new clonotype selection. Vgamma9/Vdelta2+ TCR repertoires showed a highly stable polyclonal repertoire over time and infection, with many inter-individual overlapping TCRgamma sequences. Compared with the repertoires of Australian children, the Vdelta2-negative gammadelta TCR repertoires of Malian children appeared more clonally expanded, less diverse and less shared.

This TCR came from a pool of human donors (malaria-infected and uninfected, not separated). The V and J segments used are TRDV2 and TRDJ1; the D region possibly corresponds to TRDD2 (6 bases align). Since TCRdb gives no J gene, matching the DNA to germline was used here to assign it. Sequences were obtained from gamma-delta T cells from blood. The CDR3 region: CACDTGPQFPKGTDKLIF. The nucleotides are TGTGCCTGTGACACCGGTCCACAGTTTCCTAAGGGCACCGATAAACTCATCTTT.